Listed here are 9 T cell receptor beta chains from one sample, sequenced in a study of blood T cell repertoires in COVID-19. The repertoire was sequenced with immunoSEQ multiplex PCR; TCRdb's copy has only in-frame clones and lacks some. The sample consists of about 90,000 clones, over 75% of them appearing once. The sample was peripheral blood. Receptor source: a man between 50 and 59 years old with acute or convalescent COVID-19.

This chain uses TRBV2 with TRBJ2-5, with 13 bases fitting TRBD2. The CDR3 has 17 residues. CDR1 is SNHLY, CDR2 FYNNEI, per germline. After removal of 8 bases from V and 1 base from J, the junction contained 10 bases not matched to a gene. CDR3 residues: CASQRGTSGTIQETQYF. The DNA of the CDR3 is TGTGCCAGCCAGAGAGGGACTAGCGGGACCATCCAAGAGACCCAGTACTTC.

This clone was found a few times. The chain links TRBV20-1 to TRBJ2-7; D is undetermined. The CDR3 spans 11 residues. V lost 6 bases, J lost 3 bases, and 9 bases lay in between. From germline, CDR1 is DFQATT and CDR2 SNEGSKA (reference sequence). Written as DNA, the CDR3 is TGCAGTGCCCCCCTCCGCTACGAGCAGTACTTC. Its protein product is CSAPLRYEQYF.

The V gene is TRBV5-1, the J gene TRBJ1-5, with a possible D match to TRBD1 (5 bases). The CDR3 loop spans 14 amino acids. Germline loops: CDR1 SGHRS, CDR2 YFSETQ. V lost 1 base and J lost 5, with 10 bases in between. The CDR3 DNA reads TGCGCCAGCAGCTTGCTGGGAGGGGATCAGCCCCAGCATTTT. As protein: CASSLLGGDQPQHF.

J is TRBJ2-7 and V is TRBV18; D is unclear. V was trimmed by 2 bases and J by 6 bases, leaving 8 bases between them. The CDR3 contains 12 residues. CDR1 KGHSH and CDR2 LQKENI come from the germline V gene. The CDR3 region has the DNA TGTGCCAGCTCACCATTCTCGTCCGAGCAGTACTTC. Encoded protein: CASSPFSSEQYF.

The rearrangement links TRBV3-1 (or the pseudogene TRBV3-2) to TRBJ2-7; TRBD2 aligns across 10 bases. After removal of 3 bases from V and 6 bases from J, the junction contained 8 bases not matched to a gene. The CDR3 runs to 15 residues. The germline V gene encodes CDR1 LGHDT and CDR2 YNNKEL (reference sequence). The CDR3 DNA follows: TGTGCCAGCAGCCATTTCGCAGCGGGAGGGCCCGAGCAGTACTTC. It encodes CASSHFAAGGPEQYF.

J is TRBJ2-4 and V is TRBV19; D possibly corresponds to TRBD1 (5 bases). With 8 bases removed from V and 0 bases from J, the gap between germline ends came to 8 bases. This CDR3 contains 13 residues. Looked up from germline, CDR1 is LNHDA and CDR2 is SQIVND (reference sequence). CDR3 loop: CASSTVAKNIQYF. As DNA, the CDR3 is TGTGCCAGTTCGACAGTAGCCAAAAACATTCAGTACTTC.

CDR3 protein: CATSENRGQGAGETQYF. CDR3 DNA sequence: TGTGCCACCAGTGAAAATAGGGGACAGGGAGCGGGGGAGACCCAGTACTTC. The chain links TRBV24-1 to TRBJ2-5; 9 bases match TRBD1. The germline V gene has CDR1 KGHDR and CDR2 SFDVKD. CDR3 length: 17 amino acids. J lost 5 bases, V lost 4 bases, and 13 bases had no gene match.

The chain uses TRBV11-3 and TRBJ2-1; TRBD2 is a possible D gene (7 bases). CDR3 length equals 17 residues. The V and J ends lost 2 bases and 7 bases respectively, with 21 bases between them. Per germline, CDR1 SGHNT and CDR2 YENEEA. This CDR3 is CASSLFGGRNRVNEQFF. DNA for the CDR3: TGTGCCAGCAGCTTATTCGGGGGGCGAAATAGGGTAAATGAGCAGTTCTTC.

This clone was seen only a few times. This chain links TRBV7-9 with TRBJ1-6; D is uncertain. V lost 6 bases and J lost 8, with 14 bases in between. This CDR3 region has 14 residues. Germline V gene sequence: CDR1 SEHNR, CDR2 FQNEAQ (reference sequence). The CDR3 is CASSLDSSDSPLHF. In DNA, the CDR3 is TGTGCCAGCAGTCTCGACTCTTCGGATTCACCCCTCCACTTT.